These T cell receptor beta chains were read from a single sample in a study of cytomegalovirus exposure and HLA in healthy donors. The method was immunoSEQ multiplex PCR; TCRdb's version includes in-frame clones alone and lacks a portion of them. Among under 200,000 clones listed, nearly 80% were seen once. Sequencing used PBMCs. The receptors stem from a woman between 35 and 50 years old in good health and CMV-seronegative. The CDR3 runs from the conserved cysteine through the conserved F or W. D genes are given only for firm matches. The listing skips clone size in some rows; elsewhere it reads once, few, many or a size class.

J gene: TRBJ2-5
V gene: TRBV7-9
clone size: .
D gene: .
CDR3 protein: CASSLQGETQYF
CDR3 DNA: TGTGCCAGCAGCTTACAGGGAGAGACCCAGTACTTC

J gene: TRBJ1-4
V gene: TRBV4-1
clone size: few
D gene: TRBD1
CDR3 protein: CASSGGQSTNEKLFF
CDR3 DNA: TGCGCCAGCAGCGGGGGACAGTCAACTAATGAAAAACTGTTTTTT

J gene: TRBJ1-6
V gene: TRBV25-1
clone size: few
D gene: .
CDR3 protein: CASSESTKAGSPLHF
CDR3 DNA: TGTGCCAGCAGTGAATCGACGAAAGCGGGGTCACCCCTCCACTTT

J gene: TRBJ1-3
V gene: TRBV18
clone size: few
D gene: .
CDR3 protein: CASSPPVQSSGNTIYF
CDR3 DNA: TGTGCCAGCTCACCACCGGTACAGAGCTCTGGAAACACCATATATTTT

J gene: TRBJ2-6
V gene: TRBV5-1
clone size: .
D gene: .
CDR3 protein: CASSLVNSGANVLTF
CDR3 DNA: TGCGCCAGCAGCTTGGTTAACTCTGGGGCCAACGTCCTGACTTTC

J gene: TRBJ2-7
V gene: TRBV27
clone size: .
D gene: .
CDR3 protein: CASSLSSSWAYEQYF
CDR3 DNA: TGTGCCAGCAGTTTATCTTCTAGCTGGGCCTACGAGCAGTACTTC

J gene: TRBJ2-2
V gene: TRBV6-1
clone size: .
D gene: TRBD1
CDR3 protein: CASSETDRATGELFF
CDR3 DNA: TGTGCCAGCAGTGAAACGGACAGGGCTACCGGGGAGCTGTTTTTT

J gene: TRBJ2-7
V gene: TRBV6-1
clone size: few
D gene: TRBD2
CDR3 protein: CASSETSGSSYEQYF
CDR3 DNA: TGTGCCAGCAGTGAGACTAGCGGTAGCTCCTACGAGCAGTACTTC

J gene: TRBJ2-2
V gene: TRBV5-6
clone size: .
D gene: TRBD2
CDR3 protein: CASSLRLAGGLTGELFF
CDR3 DNA: TGTGCCAGCAGCTTGAGGCTAGCGGGGGGGCTGACCGGGGAGCTGTTTTTT

J gene: TRBJ2-4
V gene: TRBV27
clone size: .
D gene: TRBD2
CDR3 protein: CASSTRTSGGGQNIQYF
CDR3 DNA: TGTGCCAGCAGTACCCGGACTAGCGGGGGGGGACAAAACATTCAGTACTTC

J gene: TRBJ1-2
V gene: TRBV28
clone size: .
D gene: .
CDR3 protein: CASSLSGGLNYGYTF
CDR3 DNA: TGTGCCAGCAGTTTATCGGGGGGCCTAAACTATGGCTACACCTTC

J gene: TRBJ2-5
V gene: TRBV18
clone size: .
D gene: TRBD2
CDR3 protein: CASSPRNSGGRETQYF
CDR3 DNA: TGTGCCAGCTCACCAAGAAATAGCGGGGGTAGAGAGACCCAGTACTTC

J gene: TRBJ2-1
V gene: TRBV4-1
clone size: .
D gene: TRBD1
CDR3 protein: CASSQPRGPEQFF
CDR3 DNA: TGCGCCAGCAGCCAACCAAGGGGGCCCGAGCAGTTCTTC

J gene: TRBJ2-7
V gene: TRBV5-1
clone size: .
D gene: TRBD2
CDR3 protein: CASSSSGSSYEQYF
CDR3 DNA: TGCGCCAGCAGCTCTAGCGGGAGCTCCTACGAGCAGTACTTC

J gene: TRBJ2-3
V gene: TRBV5-1
clone size: .
D gene: .
CDR3 protein: CASSPQIDTQYF
CDR3 DNA: TGCGCCAGCAGCCCCCAGATCGATACGCAGTATTTT

J gene: TRBJ2-7
V gene: TRBV5-1
clone size: few
D gene: TRBD1
CDR3 protein: CASSLVQGSYEQYF
CDR3 DNA: TGCGCCAGCAGCTTGGTACAGGGGTCCTACGAGCAGTACTTC

J gene: TRBJ2-3
V gene: TRBV5-6
clone size: .
D gene: TRBD2
CDR3 protein: CASAGVTSTDTQYF
CDR3 DNA: TGTGCCAGCGCGGGGGTAACTAGCACAGATACGCAGTATTTT

J gene: TRBJ2-3
V gene: TRBV4-1
clone size: .
D gene: .
CDR3 protein: CASSQAQGSSTDTQYF
CDR3 DNA: TGCGCCAGCAGCCAAGCGCAGGGCTCCAGCACAGATACGCAGTATTTT

J gene: TRBJ1-2
V gene: TRBV27
clone size: few
D gene: .
CDR3 protein: CASSPRQDGYGYTF
CDR3 DNA: TGTGCCAGCAGTCCTCGACAGGATGGATATGGCTACACCTTC

J gene: TRBJ1-2
V gene: TRBV5-1
clone size: .
D gene: .
CDR3 protein: CASSSTLTTTFYGYTF
CDR3 DNA: TGCGCCAGCAGCTCGACCTTGACTACGACGTTCTATGGCTACACCTTC

J gene: TRBJ1-3
V gene: TRBV19
clone size: .
D gene: TRBD1
CDR3 protein: CASSKLGTAYSGNTIYF
CDR3 DNA: TGTGCCAGTAGTAAATTGGGGACAGCCTACTCTGGAAACACCATATATTTT

J gene: TRBJ1-6
V gene: TRBV6-6
clone size: few
D gene: .
CDR3 protein: CASSYPGGGNSPLHF
CDR3 DNA: TGTGCCAGCAGTTACCCTGGGGGGGGTAATTCACCCCTCCACTTT

J gene: TRBJ1-2
V gene: TRBV28
clone size: .
D gene: .
CDR3 protein: CASSFFPTVRGRGYTF
CDR3 DNA: TGTGCCAGCAGTTTTTTTCCGACGGTACGGGGGAGGGGCTACACCTTC

J gene: TRBJ2-2
V gene: TRBV6-4
clone size: once
D gene: TRBD2
CDR3 protein: CASSAVGLAGAGTGELFF
CDR3 DNA: TGTGCCAGCAGTGCCGTCGGGCTAGCGGGGGCCGGGACCGGGGAGCTGTTTTTT

J gene: TRBJ1-1
V gene: TRBV6-5
clone size: .
D gene: TRBD1
CDR3 protein: CASSTGERYTEAFF
CDR3 DNA: TGTGCCAGCAGCACAGGGGAAAGATACACTGAAGCTTTCTTT

J gene: TRBJ2-3
V gene: TRBV5-4
clone size: once
D gene: TRBD2
CDR3 protein: CASSPQPGLAGGQDTQYF
CDR3 DNA: TGTGCCAGCAGCCCCCAGCCGGGACTAGCGGGGGGACAAGATACGCAGTATTTT

J gene: TRBJ1-2
V gene: TRBV4-2
clone size: .
D gene: TRBD1
CDR3 protein: CASSQLQGQGIYGYTF
CDR3 DNA: TGTGCCAGCAGCCAACTGCAGGGACAGGGGATCTATGGCTACACCTTC

J gene: TRBJ1-5
V gene: TRBV6-5
clone size: .
D gene: .
CDR3 protein: CASSEVLAGGQHF
CDR3 DNA: TGTGCCAGCAGTGAAGTCTTGGCAGGAGGCCAGCATTTT

J gene: TRBJ2-3
V gene: TRBV15
clone size: .
D gene: .
CDR3 protein: CATSLDRRLSKAQYF
CDR3 DNA: TGTGCCACCAGCCTCGACAGACGTCTTAGTAAGGCGCAGTATTTT

J gene: TRBJ1-3
V gene: TRBV19
clone size: once
D gene: .
CDR3 protein: CASSPGAGNTIYF
CDR3 DNA: TGTGCCAGTAGCCCCGGGGCTGGAAACACCATATATTTT

J gene: TRBJ1-2
V gene: TRBV6-1
clone size: .
D gene: TRBD1
CDR3 protein: CASSSTGGFYGYTF
CDR3 DNA: TGTGCCAGCAGTTCGACAGGGGGCTTTTATGGCTACACCTTC

J gene: TRBJ1-1
V gene: TRBV5-4
clone size: .
D gene: .
CDR3 protein: CASSLGIGSLPGTNTEAFF
CDR3 DNA: TGTGCCAGCAGCCTTGGAATAGGATCACTACCTGGGACAAACACTGAAGCTTTCTTT

J gene: TRBJ2-5
V gene: TRBV5-1
clone size: once
D gene: TRBD2
CDR3 protein: CASSLERGLSRETQYF
CDR3 DNA: TGCGCCAGCAGCTTGGAGCGGGGGTTAAGTCGAGAGACCCAGTACTTC

J gene: TRBJ1-3
V gene: TRBV28
clone size: .
D gene: .
CDR3 protein: CASNQQGSGNTIYF
CDR3 DNA: TGTGCCAGCAATCAACAGGGATCTGGAAACACCATATATTTT

J gene: TRBJ1-4
V gene: TRBV7-9
clone size: once
D gene: TRBD1
CDR3 protein: CASSLTGAPNEKLFF
CDR3 DNA: TGTGCCAGCAGCCTAACAGGGGCTCCGAATGAAAAACTGTTTTTT